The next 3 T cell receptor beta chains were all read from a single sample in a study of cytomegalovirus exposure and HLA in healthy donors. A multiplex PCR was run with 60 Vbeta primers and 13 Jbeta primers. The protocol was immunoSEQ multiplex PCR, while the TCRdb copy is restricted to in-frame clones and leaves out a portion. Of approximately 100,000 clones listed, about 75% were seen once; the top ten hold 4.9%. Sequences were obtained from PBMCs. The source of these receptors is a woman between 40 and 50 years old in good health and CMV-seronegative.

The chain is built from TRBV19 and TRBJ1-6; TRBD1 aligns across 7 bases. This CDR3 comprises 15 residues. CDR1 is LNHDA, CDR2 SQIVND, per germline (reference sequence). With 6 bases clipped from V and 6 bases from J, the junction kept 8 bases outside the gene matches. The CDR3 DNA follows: TGTGCCAGTAGCCTACTCGGGACAGTTAATTCACCCCTCCACTTT. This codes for CASSLLGTVNSPLHF.

Here the CDR3 DNA reads TGTGCCAGCAGCCCCCACCTCAGAACAGACAACTATGGCTACACCTTC. Encoded protein: CASSPHLRTDNYGYTF. V and J are TRBV6-6 and TRBJ1-2; no reliable D call. V gave up 6 bases and J gave up 2 bases, with 19 bases separating them. This CDR3 has 16 residues. CDR1 is MNHNY, CDR2 SVGAGI, per germline (reference sequence).

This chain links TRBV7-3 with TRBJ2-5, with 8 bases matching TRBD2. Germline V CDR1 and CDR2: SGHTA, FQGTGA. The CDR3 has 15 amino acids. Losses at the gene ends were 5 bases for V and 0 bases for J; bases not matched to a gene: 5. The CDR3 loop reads CASSRGGSYQETQYF. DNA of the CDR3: TGTGCCAGCAGCCGCGGGGGGTCGTACCAAGAGACCCAGTACTTC.